The source of this TCR beta chain is a study of human T cells and chemical hapten exposure. Study-level findings and limits: DPC sensitization produced no change in TCRs with frequency above 1 in 1000. Donors were affected by alopecia, so their immune reaction might vary from that of healthy individuals.

The germline CDR1 and CDR2 sequences are SEHNR and FQNEAQ (reference sequence). The CDR3 consists of 13 residues. The ends were cut back, 7 bases at V and 2 bases at J, with 11 bases in the middle. Attachment of unique molecular identifiers to individual cDNA molecules was performed in the library. From the RACE reads, TCRdb called clonotypes with MiXCR, one entry per CDR3 protein. The profile shows about 290,000 distinct CDR3 sequences, just under 8% of them singletons. Time point of the sample: pre-sensitization, week 0. Stated treatment: therapeutic diphenylcyclopropenone sensitization with weekly scalp DPC. Total RNA was extracted from unfractionated whole blood. This clonotype was recorded many times. The antigen is unknown.

This TCR was recovered from a man younger than 35 with alopecia areata. Some clones in this sample may be carry-over from other donors' samples. The J gene is TRBJ1-1, the V gene TRBV7-9; no firm D call. This specimen was whole blood, taken in connection with sensitization to the hapten diphenylcyclopropenone (DPC). CDR3 in amino acids: CASTQDINTEAFF. The CDR3 nucleotides read TGTGCCAGCACCCAAGACATAAACACTGAAGCTTTCTTT. The full variable domain, in which reference TRBV7-9 and TRBJ1-1 provide the parts outside the CDR3, is DTGVSQNPRHKITKRGQNVTFRCDPISEHNRLYWYRQTLGQGPEFLTYFQNEAQLEKSRLLSDRFSAERPKGSFSTLEIQRTEQGDSAMYLCASTQDINTEAFFGQGTRLTVV.